The T cell receptor (beta chain) under discussion was sequenced for a study of Graves' ophthalmopathy and Graves' hyperthyroidism. Study results and caveats: A model of 13 signatures distinguished ophthalmopathy from stable hyperthyroidism at around 90% sensitivity and nearly 82% specificity.

Germline V gene sequence: CDR1 ENHRY, CDR2 SYGVKD. V lost 3 bases and J 5 bases, leaving 22 bases between the germline ends. The CDR3 has 17 amino acids. From RNA, the CDR3 regions of TCR beta chains were amplified and sequenced. First-round RT-PCR relied on HTBI primers, and a second-round multiplex PCR came next. TCRdb reanalysed the multiplex PCR reads using MiXCR and keeps one entry per CDR3 protein. In the table there are around 1,200,000 distinct CDR3 sequences, about 40% of which are singletons. Other autoimmune diseases, uncontrolled infections, pregnancy or lactation excluded patients from enrollment. Concerning this clonotype: Its matching antigen is unknown.

The TCR sequence derives from an adult man with Graves' hyperthyroidism. The source material was peripheral blood or thyroid tissue (not recorded which). This sequence joins TRBV10-3 and TRBJ2-5; either TRBD1 or TRBD2 may fit D (5 bases each). The CDR3: CAISDGPGLLGRETQYF. DNA for the CDR3: TGTGCCATCAGTGACGGTCCAGGATTACTGGGACGGGAGACCCAGTACTTC.